This record concerns one T cell receptor (beta chain) sequence. Trimming at V came to 8 bases and at J to 5 bases, leaving 7 bases not matched to a gene. CDR3 size: 15 residues. This specimen comes from a study of patients and donors after allogeneic stem cell transplantation. TCRdb used MiXCR to reprocess the RT-PCR reads, holding one entry per CDR3 protein. The table shows about a million distinct CDR3 sequences, with approximately 19% occurring only once. This receptor was identified in a human donor who was either an allogeneic HSCT recipient or a stem cell or donor lymphocyte infusion donor (not recorded which). It is not recorded whose cells these are; they may come from a transplant donor. This chain uses TRBV12-3 or TRBV12-4 with TRBJ2-1; 12 bases are a match to TRBD2. Sequenced sample: blood, either unsorted or a sorted T cell fraction (not recorded which). In DNA, the CDR3 is TGTGCCAGCGGGCCTAGCGGGAGGGCCAACAATGAGCAGTTCTTC. Protein: CASGPSGRANNEQFF.